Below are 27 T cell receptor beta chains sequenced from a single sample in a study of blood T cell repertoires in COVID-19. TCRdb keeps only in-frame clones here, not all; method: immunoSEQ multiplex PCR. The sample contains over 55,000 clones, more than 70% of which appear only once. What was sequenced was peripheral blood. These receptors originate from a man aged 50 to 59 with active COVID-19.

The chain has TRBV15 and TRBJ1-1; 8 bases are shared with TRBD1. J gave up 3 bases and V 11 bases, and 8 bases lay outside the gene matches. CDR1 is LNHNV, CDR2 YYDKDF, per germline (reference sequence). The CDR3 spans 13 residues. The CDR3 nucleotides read TGTGCCTCAGGGGGGACAGGCGACACTGAAGCTTTCTTT. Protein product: CASGGTGDTEAFF.

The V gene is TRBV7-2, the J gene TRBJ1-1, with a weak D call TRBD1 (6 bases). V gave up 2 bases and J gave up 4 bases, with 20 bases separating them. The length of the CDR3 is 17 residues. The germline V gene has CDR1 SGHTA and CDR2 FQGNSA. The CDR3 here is CASSLSHTGLKGTEAFF. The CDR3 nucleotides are TGTGCCAGCAGCTTATCCCATACAGGGTTGAAGGGCACTGAAGCTTTCTTT. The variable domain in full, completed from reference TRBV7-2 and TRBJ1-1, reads GAGVSQSPSNKVTEKGKDVELRCDPISGHTALYWYRQSLGQGLEFLIYFQGNSAPDKSGLPSDRFSAERTGGSVSTLTIQRTQQEDSAVYLCASSLSHTGLKGTEAFFGQGTRLTVV.

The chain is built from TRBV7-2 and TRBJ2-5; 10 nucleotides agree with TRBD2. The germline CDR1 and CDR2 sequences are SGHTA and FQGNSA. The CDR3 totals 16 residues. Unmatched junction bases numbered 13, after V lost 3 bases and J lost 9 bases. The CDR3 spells CASSFGVLISGGSQYF. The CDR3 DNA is TGTGCCAGCAGCTTTGGCGTCTTGATTAGCGGGGGGTCCCAGTACTTC.

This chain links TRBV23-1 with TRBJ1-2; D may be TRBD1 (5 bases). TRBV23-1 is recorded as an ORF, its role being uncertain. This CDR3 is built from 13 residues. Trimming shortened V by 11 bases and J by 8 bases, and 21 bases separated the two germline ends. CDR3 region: CAGRDGTAGGYTF. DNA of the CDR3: TGCGCCGGAAGGGACGGGACTGCAGGGGGCTACACCTTC.

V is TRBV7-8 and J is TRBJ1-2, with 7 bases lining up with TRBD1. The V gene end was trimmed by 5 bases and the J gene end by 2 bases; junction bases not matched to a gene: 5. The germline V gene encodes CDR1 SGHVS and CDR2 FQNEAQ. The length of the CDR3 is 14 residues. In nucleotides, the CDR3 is TGTGCCAGCAGCCCAAGACAGGGAAACTATGGCTACACCTTC. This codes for CASSPRQGNYGYTF.

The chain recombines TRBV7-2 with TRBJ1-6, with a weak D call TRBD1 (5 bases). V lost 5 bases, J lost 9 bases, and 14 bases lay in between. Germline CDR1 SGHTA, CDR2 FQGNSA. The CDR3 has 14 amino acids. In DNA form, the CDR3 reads TGTGCCAGCAGCCAGACGGGGGGTACTTCACCCCTCCACTTT. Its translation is CASSQTGGTSPLHF.

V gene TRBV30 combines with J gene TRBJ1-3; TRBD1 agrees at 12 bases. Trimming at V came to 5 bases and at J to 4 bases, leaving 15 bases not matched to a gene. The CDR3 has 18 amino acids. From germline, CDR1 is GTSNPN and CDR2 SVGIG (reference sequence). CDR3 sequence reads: CAWSPGWGQGALGNTIYF. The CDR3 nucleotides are TGTGCCTGGTCCCCGGGTTGGGGACAGGGGGCGTTAGGAAACACCATATATTTT.

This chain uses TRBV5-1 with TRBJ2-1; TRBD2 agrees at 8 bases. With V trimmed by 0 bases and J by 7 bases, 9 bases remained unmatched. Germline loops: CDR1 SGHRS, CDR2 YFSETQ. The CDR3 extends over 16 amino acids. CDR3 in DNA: TGCGCCAGCAGCTTGGCTTCAGCGGGAGTCGGAAATGAGCAGTTCTTC. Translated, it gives CASSLASAGVGNEQFF.

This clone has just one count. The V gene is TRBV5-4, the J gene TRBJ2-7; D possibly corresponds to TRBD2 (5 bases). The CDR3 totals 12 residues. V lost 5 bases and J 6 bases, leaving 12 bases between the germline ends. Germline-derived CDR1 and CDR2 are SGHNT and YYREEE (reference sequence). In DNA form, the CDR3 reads TGTGCCAGCAGTCTACGTGAGGGCGAGCAGTACTTC. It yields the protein CASSLREGEQYF.

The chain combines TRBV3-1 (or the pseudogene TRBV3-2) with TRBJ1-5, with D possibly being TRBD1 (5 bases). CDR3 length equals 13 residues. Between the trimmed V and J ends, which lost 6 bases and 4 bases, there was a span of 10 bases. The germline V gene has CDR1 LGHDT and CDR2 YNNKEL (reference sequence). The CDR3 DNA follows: TGTGCCAGCAGTCGCCAGGGAAATCAGCCCCAGCATTTT. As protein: CASSRQGNQPQHF.

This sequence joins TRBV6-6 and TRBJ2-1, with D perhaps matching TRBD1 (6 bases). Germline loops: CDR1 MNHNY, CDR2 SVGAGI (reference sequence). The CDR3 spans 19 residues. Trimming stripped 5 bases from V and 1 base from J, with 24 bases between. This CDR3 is CASSPRGSGGRASYNEQFF. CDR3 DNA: TGTGCCAGCAGTCCAAGGGGGTCTGGGGGCAGGGCGTCCTACAATGAGCAGTTCTTC.

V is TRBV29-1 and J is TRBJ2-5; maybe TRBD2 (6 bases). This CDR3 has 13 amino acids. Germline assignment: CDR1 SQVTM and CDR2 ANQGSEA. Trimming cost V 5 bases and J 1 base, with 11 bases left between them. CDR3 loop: CSVNGGRQETQYF. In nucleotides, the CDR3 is TGCAGCGTTAACGGGGGACGCCAAGAGACCCAGTACTTC.

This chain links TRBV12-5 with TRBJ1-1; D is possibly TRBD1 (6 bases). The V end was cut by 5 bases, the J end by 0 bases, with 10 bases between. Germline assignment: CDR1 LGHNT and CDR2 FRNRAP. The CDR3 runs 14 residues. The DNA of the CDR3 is TGTGCTAGTGGTGTGACAGGTTTGAACACTGAAGCTTTCTTT. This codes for CASGVTGLNTEAFF.

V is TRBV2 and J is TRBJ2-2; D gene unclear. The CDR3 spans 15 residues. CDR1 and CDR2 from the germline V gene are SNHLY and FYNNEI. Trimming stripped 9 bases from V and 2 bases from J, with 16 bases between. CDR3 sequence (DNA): TGTGCCAGTGGTGGAGTGTCGCGAAACACCGGGGAGCTGTTTTTT. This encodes CASGGVSRNTGELFF.

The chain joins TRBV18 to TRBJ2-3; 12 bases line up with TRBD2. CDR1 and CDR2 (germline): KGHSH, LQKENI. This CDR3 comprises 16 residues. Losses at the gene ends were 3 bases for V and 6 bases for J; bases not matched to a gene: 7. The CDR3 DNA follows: TGTGCCAGCTCACCGACGACTAGCGGGAGTTTTGATACGCAGTATTTT. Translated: CASSPTTSGSFDTQYF. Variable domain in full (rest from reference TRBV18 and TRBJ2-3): NAGVMQNPRHLVRRRGQEARLRCSPMKGHSHVYWYRQLPEEGLKFMVYLQKENIIDESGMPKERFSAEFPKEGPSILRIQQVVRGDSAAYFCASSPTTSGSFDTQYFGPGTRLTVL.

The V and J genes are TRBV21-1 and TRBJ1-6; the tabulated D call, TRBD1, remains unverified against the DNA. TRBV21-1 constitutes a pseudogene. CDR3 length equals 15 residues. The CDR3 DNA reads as TGTGCCAGACACAGGGAAGGCTCCTATAATTCACCCCTCCACTTT. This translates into CARHREGSYNSPLHF.

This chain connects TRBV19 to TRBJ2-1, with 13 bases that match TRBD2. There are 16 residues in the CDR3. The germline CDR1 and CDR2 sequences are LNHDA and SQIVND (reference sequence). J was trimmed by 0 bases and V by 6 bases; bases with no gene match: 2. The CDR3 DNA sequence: TGTGCCAGTAGGGGACTAGCGGGACCCTCCTACAATGAGCAGTTCTTC. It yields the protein CASRGLAGPSYNEQFF.

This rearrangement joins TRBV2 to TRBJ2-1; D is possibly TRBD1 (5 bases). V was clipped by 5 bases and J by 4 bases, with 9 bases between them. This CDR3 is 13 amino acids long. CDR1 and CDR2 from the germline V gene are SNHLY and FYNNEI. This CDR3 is CASSQGSYNEQFF. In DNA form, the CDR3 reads TGTGCCAGCAGTCAGGGATCATACAATGAGCAGTTCTTC.

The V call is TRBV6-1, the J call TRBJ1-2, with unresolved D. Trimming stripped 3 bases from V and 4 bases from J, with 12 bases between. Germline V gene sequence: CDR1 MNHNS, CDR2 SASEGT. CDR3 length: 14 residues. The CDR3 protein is CASSDHLTSYGYTF. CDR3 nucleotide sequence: TGTGCCAGCAGTGACCACTTAACTTCCTATGGCTACACCTTC.

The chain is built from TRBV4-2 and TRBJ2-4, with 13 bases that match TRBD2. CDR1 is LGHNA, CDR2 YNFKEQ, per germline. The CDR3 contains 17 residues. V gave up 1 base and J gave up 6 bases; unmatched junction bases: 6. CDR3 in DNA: TGTGCCAGCAGCCAAGGTGCAGGGACTAGCGGGACAAACATTCAGTACTTC. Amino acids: CASSQGAGTSGTNIQYF.

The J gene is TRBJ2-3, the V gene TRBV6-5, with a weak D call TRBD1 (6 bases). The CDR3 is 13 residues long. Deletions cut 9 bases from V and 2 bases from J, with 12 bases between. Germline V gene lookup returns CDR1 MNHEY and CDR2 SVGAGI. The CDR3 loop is CASSGTNTDTQYF. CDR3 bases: TGTGCCAGTTCCGGGACAAACACAGATACGCAGTATTTT.

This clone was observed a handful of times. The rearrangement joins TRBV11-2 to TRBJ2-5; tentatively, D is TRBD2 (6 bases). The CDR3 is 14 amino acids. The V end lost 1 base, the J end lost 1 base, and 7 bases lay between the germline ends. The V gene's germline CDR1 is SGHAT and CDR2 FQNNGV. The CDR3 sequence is CASSLGRGQETQYF. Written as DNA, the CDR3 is TGTGCCAGCAGCTTAGGGAGGGGCCAAGAGACCCAGTACTTC.

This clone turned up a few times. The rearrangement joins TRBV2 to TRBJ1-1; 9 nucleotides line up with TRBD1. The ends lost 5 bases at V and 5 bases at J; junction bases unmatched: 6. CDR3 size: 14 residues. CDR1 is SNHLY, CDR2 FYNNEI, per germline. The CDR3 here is CASSMGQGETEAFF. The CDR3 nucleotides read TGTGCCAGCAGTATGGGACAGGGCGAGACTGAAGCTTTCTTT.

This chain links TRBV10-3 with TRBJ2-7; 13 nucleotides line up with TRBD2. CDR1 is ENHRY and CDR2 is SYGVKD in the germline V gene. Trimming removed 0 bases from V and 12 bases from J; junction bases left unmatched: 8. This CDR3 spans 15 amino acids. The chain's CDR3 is CAISESSLAGGLMYF. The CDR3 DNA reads TGTGCCATCAGTGAGTCATCACTAGCGGGGGGGCTGATGTACTTC.

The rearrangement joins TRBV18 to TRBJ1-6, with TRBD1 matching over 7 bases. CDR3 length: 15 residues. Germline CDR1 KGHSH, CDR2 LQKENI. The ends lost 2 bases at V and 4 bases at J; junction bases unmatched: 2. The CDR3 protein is CASSPGQAYNSPLHF. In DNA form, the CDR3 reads TGTGCCAGCTCACCAGGACAGGCATATAATTCACCCCTCCACTTT.

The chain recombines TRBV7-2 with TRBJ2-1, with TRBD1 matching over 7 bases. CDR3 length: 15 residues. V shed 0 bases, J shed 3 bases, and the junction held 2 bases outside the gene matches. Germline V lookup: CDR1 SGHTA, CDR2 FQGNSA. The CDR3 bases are TGTGCCAGCAGCTTAGCAGGGGACAGCTACAATGAGCAGTTCTTC. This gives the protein CASSLAGDSYNEQFF.

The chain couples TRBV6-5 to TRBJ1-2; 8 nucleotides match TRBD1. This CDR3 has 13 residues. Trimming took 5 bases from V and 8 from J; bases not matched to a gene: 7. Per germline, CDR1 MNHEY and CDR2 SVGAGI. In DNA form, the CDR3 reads TGTGCCAGCAGTACTGGACAGGGCCGCGGCTACACCTTC. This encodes CASSTGQGRGYTF.